Listed here is a single T cell receptor (beta chain). The antigen is not known. The sample is drawn from a study of T cell responses to AZD1222 COVID-19 vaccine. Study results and caveats: Clonal diversity was possibly underestimated, and white British individuals and females predominated among donors. Only a handful of AZD1222 recipients, more than five in all, had baseline seropositivity. Reports indicate that nearly half of spike-specific TCRs are directed at unmutated variant regions.

Here immunoSEQ multiplex PCR was the method, and the copy in TCRdb shows in-frame clones only, minus some. The repertoire consists of more than 80,000 clones, with roughly 90% occurring once and the leading ten covering approximately 5.5%. The source was peripheral blood, collected on day 0 of AZD1222 vaccination. The sequence was obtained from an adult in good health.

This CDR3 reads CASSDTNIQYF. The CDR3 DNA sequence: TGTGCCAGCAGTGATACTAACATTCAGTACTTC. J is TRBJ2-4 and V is TRBV6-1; no firm D call. This CDR3 comprises 11 residues. V lost 3 bases to trimming and J lost 7 bases, with 4 bases between them. Looked up from germline, CDR1 is MNHNS and CDR2 is SASEGT.